The sequence of this T cell receptor beta chain was determined in a study of OX40 agonist ivuxolimab in advanced cancers. Study at large: The patients received agonistic anti-OX40 (CD134) antibody ivuxolimab. Points from the study as a whole: Partial responders at 0.1-3.0 mg/kg had among the lowest clonal expansion. Some patients who did not respond also had low normalized T-cell clonal expansion.

The sample holds one count of this clone. Its antigen is currently unknown. Autoimmune disease history or systemic immunosuppression barred patients. The assay was immunoSEQ multiplex PCR, and TCRdb's table has in-frame clones only and misses some. Among approximately 100,000 clones, about 92% were seen once, and the ten largest hold about 1.5%. This CDR3 is built from 13 residues. V gave up 5 bases and J gave up 7 bases, with 11 bases separating them. Germline CDR1 reads SGHTA; CDR2 reads FQGTGA. This sequence originates from an adult with an advanced solid tumor such as melanoma, head and neck, liver or kidney cancer. Sequences were derived from CD4+ or CD8+ T cells sorted from blood, sampled in a trial of the OX40 agonist ivuxolimab. The chain combines TRBV7-3 with TRBJ2-2; D possibly corresponds to TRBD1 (5 bases). The CDR3 nucleotides read TGTGCCAGCAGCCAAGGGGTTGTCGGGGAGCTGTTTTTT. This encodes CASSQGVVGELFF.